Listed here are 12 T cell receptor beta chains from one sample, sequenced in a study of CD8+ T cells in alopecia areata. cDNA reverse transcribed from extracted RNA served as the sequencing template. The protocol was immunoSEQ multiplex PCR, while the TCRdb copy is restricted to in-frame clones and leaves out a portion. The sample includes about 90,000 clones, around 40% seen only once; the top ten take around 18%. As to treatment: oral pan-JAK inhibitor, 5-10 mg twice daily. The sequencing here drew on CD8+ T cells sorted from blood, taken at week 24, from a patient treated with tofacitinib. All receptors come from a human donor with alopecia areata.

The chain carries TRBV7-2 and TRBJ1-1; D is ambiguous. Germline lookup yields CDR1 SGHTA and CDR2 FQGNSA. Deletions cut 3 bases from V and 0 bases from J, with 8 bases between. The CDR3 totals 14 residues. The CDR3 bases are TGTGCCAGCAGCTTGTTAAGGTTGAACACTGAAGCTTTCTTT. It codes for CASSLLRLNTEAFF.

Only a few counts were recorded for this clone. This rearrangement joins TRBV7-9 to TRBJ1-1; perhaps TRBD1 as D (5 bases). Trimming pared 0 bases from V and 10 bases from J, leaving 15 bases between. CDR3 length equals 14 residues. CDR1 and CDR2 from the germline V gene are SEHNR and FQNEAQ (reference sequence). The CDR3 spells CASSLASRGPGAFF. In DNA form, the CDR3 reads TGTGCCAGCAGCTTAGCGAGTAGGGGTCCGGGAGCTTTCTTT.

This CDR3 reads CASSVGPWGNTEAFF. In nucleotides, the CDR3 is TGTGCCAGCAGCGTAGGCCCTTGGGGGAACACTGAAGCTTTCTTT. The chain employs TRBV9 and TRBJ1-1; D call uncertain. Between the trimmed V and J ends, which lost 0 bases and 1 base, there was a span of 10 bases. CDR3 length: 15 amino acids. The germline V gene encodes CDR1 SGDLS and CDR2 YYNGEE.

This chain links TRBV11-2 with TRBJ2-3; D gene uncertain. This CDR3 spans 13 amino acids. Germline-derived CDR1 and CDR2 are SGHAT and FQNNGV. The germline V and J ends were trimmed by 6 bases and 0 bases, with 7 bases remaining between them. CDR3 coding DNA: TGTGCCAGCAGTGTCACCAGCACAGATACGCAGTATTTT. Amino acids: CASSVTSTDTQYF.

The rearrangement links TRBV4-1 to TRBJ1-1; a weak D match, TRBD1 (5 bases). V lost 4 bases, J lost 3 bases, and 12 bases lay in between. Germline V gives CDR1 MGHRA, CDR2 YSYEKL. The CDR3 is 14 residues long. The CDR3 nucleotides are TGCGCCAGCAGCCCCCGGGCAGGGTACACTGAAGCTTTCTTT. Protein: CASSPRAGYTEAFF.

This clone was seen only a few times. J is TRBJ1-1 and V is TRBV27; a weak D match, TRBD1 (5 bases). Germline loops: CDR1 MNHEY, CDR2 SMNVEV (reference sequence). The CDR3 consists of 15 residues. Between the trimmed V and J ends, which lost 5 bases and 3 bases, there was a span of 16 bases. CDR3 DNA sequence: TGTGCCAGCAGTCCACCTGAGGGGCGACACACTGAAGCTTTCTTT. Its protein is CASSPPEGRHTEAFF.

The rearrangement joins TRBV4-1 to TRBJ1-2; D perhaps matches TRBD1 (5 bases). The CDR3 has 13 residues. Trimming shortened V by 0 bases and J by 7 bases, and 9 bases separated the two germline ends. Germline V gene lookup returns CDR1 MGHRA and CDR2 YSYEKL. Here the CDR3 reads CASSQEDGTGYTF. CDR3 in DNA: TGCGCCAGCAGCCAAGAAGACGGGACTGGCTACACCTTC.

V usage is TRBV29-1 and J usage is TRBJ2-7, with TRBD2 matching over 14 bases. The junction had 2 bases not matched to a gene; V was cut back by 5 bases and J by 2 bases. Per germline, CDR1 SQVTM and CDR2 ANQGSEA. This CDR3 contains 14 residues. The CDR3 loop reads CSVLGLAGAYEQYF. CDR3 bases: TGCAGCGTTCTGGGACTAGCGGGAGCCTACGAGCAGTACTTC.

This clone was seen a few times. This chain links TRBV11-2 with TRBJ2-7; D not certain. There are 13 residues in the CDR3. The germline V gene encodes CDR1 SGHAT and CDR2 FQNNGV. Trimming shortened V by 3 bases and J by 2 bases, and 8 bases separated the two germline ends. The CDR3: CASSFPRTYEQYF. As DNA, the CDR3 is TGTGCCAGCAGCTTTCCCAGGACCTACGAGCAGTACTTC.

This sequence joins TRBV28 and TRBJ2-1, with a possible D match to TRBD2 (7 bases). CDR1 MDHEN and CDR2 SYDVKM come from the germline V gene. This CDR3 spans 13 amino acids. Between the trimmed V and J ends, which lost 3 bases and 10 bases, there was a span of 13 bases. The CDR3 reads CASSFRGAREQFF. CDR3 DNA: TGTGCCAGCAGTTTCCGGGGGGCTAGGGAGCAGTTCTTC. Filled out from reference TRBV28 and TRBJ2-1, the complete variable domain reads DVKVTQSSRYLVKRTGEKVFLECVQDMDHENMFWYRQDPGLGLRLIYFSYDVKMKEKGDIPEGYSVSREKKERFSLILESASTNQTSMYLCASSFRGAREQFFGPGTRLTVL.

V and J are TRBV6-6 and TRBJ2-3, with 11 positions matching TRBD2. CDR1 is MNHNY, CDR2 SVGAGI, per germline (reference sequence). The CDR3 length is 11 residues. V trimming: 10 bases; J trimming: 12 bases; junction bases outside the gene matches: 6. The CDR3 loop reads CATKTSGTQYF. CDR3 DNA sequence: TGTGCCACCAAGACTAGCGGGACACAGTATTTT.

This clone was observed a handful of times. V is TRBV29-1 and J is TRBJ2-3, with no clear D. This CDR3 comprises 12 residues. Germline CDR1 is SQVTM and CDR2 is ANQGSEA. V lost 1 base, J lost 4 bases, and 6 bases lay in between. Here the CDR3 reads CSVEARPDTQYF. CDR3 in DNA: TGCAGCGTTGAAGCCAGGCCAGATACGCAGTATTTT.